A selection of T cell receptor beta chains follows, all from one sample in a study of read filtering for tumor transcriptome and immune sequencing. TCRdb fed the reads into MiXCR, producing one record per CDR3 protein. The top ten hold over 25% of the sample, which has 42,000 or so distinct CDR3 sequences, roughly 12% seen once. Sequenced: a population of CD138-negative cells sorted from bone marrow. Source of these receptors: a donor aged 40 or over with multiple myeloma. The CDR3 runs from the conserved cysteine through the conserved F or W. A D gene is named only where the DNA matches it firmly. Some rows have no size entry. The others give once, few or many, or a class for an expanded clone.

clone size	V gene	J gene	D gene	CDR3 protein	CDR3 DNA
many	TRBV5-1	TRBJ2-7	-	CASSNLGLPYEQYF	TGCGCCAGCAGCAACCTTGGCCTCCCCTACGAGCAGTACTTC
many	TRBV11-2	TRBJ2-3	-	CASSRGVDTDTQYF	TGTGCCAGCAGCCGTGGGGTAGACACAGATACGCAGTATTTT
many	TRBV19	TRBJ2-2	TRBD2	CASLAGGPTGELFF	TGTGCCAGTTTAGCGGGAGGACCTACCGGGGAGCTGTTTTTT
few	TRBV9	TRBJ1-6	TRBD1	CASSVAGAGGNSPLHF	TGTGCCAGCAGCGTAGCCGGGGCAGGGGGTAATTCACCCCTCCACTTT
few	TRBV20-1	TRBJ2-1	-	CSARGSGYNEQFF	TGCAGTGCTAGAGGGAGCGGTTACAATGAGCAGTTCTTC
-	TRBV5-1	TRBJ2-7	-	CASTLMGRSYEQYF	TGCGCCAGCACCCTGATGGGCAGATCCTACGAGCAGTACTTC
few	TRBV7-3	TRBJ2-2	-	CASSTETGELFF	TGTGCCAGCAGTACGGAGACCGGGGAGCTGTTTTTT
-	TRBV11-3	TRBJ2-7	-	CASSPEGGTTYEQYF	TGTGCCAGCAGCCCTGAAGGGGGGACAACCTACGAGCAGTACTTC
many	TRBV28	TRBJ1-5	TRBD1	CASSSTGLDQPQHF	TGTGCCAGCAGCTCGACAGGGTTAGATCAGCCCCAGCATTTT
many	TRBV7-8	TRBJ2-3	TRBD2	CASSLERLAGLTDTQYF	TGTGCCAGCAGCTTAGAGCGACTAGCGGGCTTAACAGATACGCAGTATTTT
-	TRBV29-1	TRBJ2-1	TRBD2	CSVEDPGLAYNEQFF	TGCAGCGTTGAAGACCCGGGACTAGCATACAATGAGCAGTTCTTC
many	TRBV7-9	TRBJ2-5	TRBD1	CASSLLLTGETQYF	TGTGCCAGCAGCTTACTTTTGACAGGGGAGACCCAGTACTTC
-	TRBV12-3/TRBV12-4	TRBJ1-1	-	CASTFQGTTEAFF	TGTGCCAGCACCTTCCAGGGGACCACTGAAGCTTTCTTT
many	TRBV4-2	TRBJ1-4	-	CASSQVGAGEKLFF	TGTGCCAGCAGCCAAGTAGGGGCGGGGGAAAAACTGTTTTTT
many	TRBV19	TRBJ2-7	-	CASSTRTVSYEQYF	TGTGCCAGTAGTACAAGAACAGTTTCCTACGAGCAGTACTTC
many	TRBV7-3	TRBJ2-1	-	CASSLGGGPSSYNEQFF	TGTGCCAGCAGCTTAGGGGGAGGCCCAAGCTCCTACAATGAGCAGTTCTTC
many	TRBV6-4	TRBJ2-1	TRBD2	CASRPTALAYNEQFF	TGTGCCAGCAGACCCACGGCACTAGCGTACAATGAGCAGTTCTTC
many	TRBV29-1	TRBJ2-3	TRBD1	CSVEGAGGAIDTQYF	TGCAGCGTTGAAGGGGCAGGGGGCGCCATAGATACGCAGTATTTT
many	TRBV4-1	TRBJ2-1	TRBD1	CASSQGRGRNNEQFF	TGCGCCAGCAGCCAAGGCAGGGGGCGCAACAATGAGCAGTTCTTC
many	TRBV5-1	TRBJ2-3	TRBD2	CASRRGGRAGDTQYF	TGCGCCAGCAGACGTGGCGGGAGGGCCGGAGATACGCAGTATTTT
few	TRBV20-1	TRBJ2-7	-	CGARDGVSGSYLEQYF	TGCGGTGCTAGAGATGGGGTGAGCGGAAGTTACCTCGAGCAGTACTTC
many	TRBV27	TRBJ2-1	TRBD2	CASSPGLAGGLRSEQFF	TGTGCCAGCAGCCCCGGACTAGCGGGAGGGTTGAGGAGTGAGCAGTTCTTC